The 13 T cell receptor beta chains below come from one sample, sequenced in a study of blood T cells in healthy people across ages. Together with a sample-barcoded 5' primer, a J-beta primer mix was included in a second PCR lasting roughly 7 to 11 cycles. TCRdb called the 5' RACE reads again in MiXCR, with one record for every CDR3 protein. Among about 1.7 million distinct CDR3 sequences listed, about 30% were seen once. Sequences were obtained from blood. The receptors originated from a woman aged 25 to 39 in good health.

The chain couples TRBV2 to TRBJ2-1; D is undetermined. CDR1 and CDR2 (germline): SNHLY, FYNNEI. This CDR3 spans 11 amino acids. V was clipped by 5 bases and J by 10 bases, with 9 bases between them. The CDR3: CASSNTREQFF. The CDR3, as DNA: TGTGCCAGCAGTAATACCAGGGAGCAGTTCTTC.

The chain has TRBV20-1 and TRBJ2-1; 8 bases agree with TRBD2. CDR1 DFQATT and CDR2 SNEGSKA come from the germline V gene (reference sequence). This CDR3 contains 14 residues. V lost 6 bases, J lost 9 bases, and 13 bases stayed unmatched. This chain's CDR3 is CSASSGAGHGEQFF. The CDR3 nucleotides read TGCAGTGCCAGTAGCGGGGCCGGCCATGGTGAGCAGTTCTTC.

In its sample, this clonotype was seen a few times. The chain uses TRBV3-1 and TRBJ1-5; 12 positions match TRBD1. The CDR3 sequence is 15 residues long. After removal of 1 base from V and 9 bases from J, the junction contained 4 bases not matched to a gene. The V gene's germline CDR1 is LGHDT and CDR2 YNNKEL (reference sequence). Here the CDR3 DNA reads TGTGCCAGCAGCCAAGGGGGACAGGGGGCAATGCCCCAGCATTTT. This encodes CASSQGGQGAMPQHF.

This chain joins TRBV7-2 and TRBJ1-2; no definite D call. Between the trimmed V and J ends, which lost 0 bases and 0 bases, there was a span of 8 bases. The CDR3 extends over 15 amino acids. Germline values: CDR1 SGHTA, CDR2 FQGNSA. As DNA, the CDR3 is TGTGCCAGCAGCTTAGCACAGATATCTAACTATGGCTACACCTTC. Translated: CASSLAQISNYGYTF.

This clonotype has at least ten counts. The V gene is TRBV6-5, the J gene TRBJ1-1; TRBD1 might be the D (5 bases). Germline V gene sequence: CDR1 MNHEY, CDR2 SVGAGI. The germline V and J ends were trimmed by 2 bases and 6 bases, with 7 bases remaining between them. The CDR3 loop spans 12 amino acids. CDR3 in DNA: TGTGCCAGCAGTTACCGGGGGTCTGAAGCTTTCTTT. It encodes CASSYRGSEAFF.

This clonotype was observed a handful of times. This sequence joins TRBV4-3 and TRBJ2-5; D possibly corresponds to TRBD2 (5 bases). Trimming left V 0 bases short and J 9 bases short, with 14 bases between. The germline CDR1 and CDR2 sequences are LGHNA and YSLEER. The CDR3 consists of 14 residues. In DNA, the CDR3 is TGCGCCAGCAGCCAAGAGTGGAGGCAGGAGGCCCAGTACTTC. Translated, it gives CASSQEWRQEAQYF.

CDR3 bases: TGTGCCAGCAGTAGAGGGGGACAGGCTAGCACAGATACGCAGTATTTT. Amino acid sequence: CASSRGGQASTDTQYF. This rearrangement joins TRBV6-5 to TRBJ2-3; 8 positions match TRBD1. Germline CDR1 is MNHEY and CDR2 is SVGAGI. CDR3 length: 16 amino acids. The trim removed 5 bases at V and 0 bases at J, leaving 7 bases unmatched.

This clonotype has just a few counts. The J gene is TRBJ2-5, the V gene TRBV12-3 or TRBV12-4; TRBD1 is a possible D gene (5 bases). The CDR3 length is 14 residues. The V gene lost 3 bases and the J gene lost 3 bases, with 11 bases spanning the gap. CDR3 amino acids: CASSFYRIEETQYF. Here the CDR3 DNA reads TGTGCCAGCAGTTTCTACAGGATAGAAGAGACCCAGTACTTC.

As for this clonotype: This could be a read error, since a much larger clone is one nucleotide away. The chain couples TRBV12-3 or TRBV12-4 to TRBJ2-1; no clear D. The CDR3 runs 14 residues. For the CDR3, the DNA is TGTACCAGCAGTTTATACGCGCAGGCGGCTGAGCAGTTCTTC. Translated, it gives CTSSLYAQAAEQFF.

V usage is TRBV20-1 and J usage is TRBJ2-7; D not certain. Germline V gene data show CDR1 as DFQATT and CDR2 as SNEGSKA (reference sequence). V was clipped by 4 bases and J by 3 bases, with 7 bases between them. There are 11 residues in the CDR3. CDR3 sequence reads: CSATGNYEQYF. In DNA, the CDR3 is TGCAGTGCTACTGGGAACTACGAGCAGTACTTC.

This clonotype occurred a few times. CDR3 nucleotide sequence: TGTGCCAGCAGCTTAGGGGGAACAGGGATGCATGAGCAGTTCTTC. Translated: CASSLGGTGMHEQFF. This chain uses TRBV7-9 with TRBJ2-1; tentatively, D is TRBD1 (6 bases). Trimming removed 1 base at V and 8 bases at J, with 15 bases between. Germline V gene sequence: CDR1 SEHNR, CDR2 FQNEAQ (reference sequence). This CDR3 comprises 15 residues.

For this clonotype: This clone may be a read error of a much larger clone one base away. The V call is TRBV7-6, the J call TRBJ2-7; TRBD1 aligns across 8 bases. This CDR3 comprises 13 residues. V shed 1 base, J shed 8 bases, and the junction held 4 bases outside the gene matches. Germline V gene data show CDR1 as SGHVS and CDR2 as FNYEAQ. The CDR3 protein is CASSLGTGLKQYF. In DNA form, the CDR3 reads TGTGCCAGCAGCTTAGGGACAGGGCTGAAGCAGTACTTC.

The chain joins TRBV29-1 to TRBJ1-5; the D is unclear. This CDR3 has 12 amino acids. Trimming removed 4 bases at V and 3 bases at J, with 7 bases between. Germline V CDR1 and CDR2: SQVTM, ANQGSEA. CDR3 bases: TGCAGCGTTGGGGGAGTCAATCAGCCCCAGCATTTT. It is translated as CSVGGVNQPQHF.